A selection of T cell receptor beta chains follows, all from one sample in a study of blood T cell repertoires in COVID-19. TCRdb's table, derived via immunoSEQ multiplex PCR, lists solely in-frame clones and lacks some. The data contain about 70,000 clones, approximately 83% of them singletons. Sequencing input: peripheral blood. The receptors come from a young man with COVID-19, enrolled during active disease. CDR3s leave out the opening cysteine and the closing phenylalanine or tryptophan. Each record gives: V gene, J gene, CDR3 protein.

TRBV29-1,TRBJ2-3,SVGEGALSTTDTQY
TRBV6-2/TRBV6-3,TRBJ2-2,ASSYSEGQVNTGELF
TRBV23-1,TRBJ1-5,ASKSETQPQH
TRBV18,TRBJ2-3,ASSPMAGGRTDTQY
TRBV7-3,TRBJ2-5,ASSQGGEETQY
TRBV7-2,TRBJ2-2,ASSPDWNTGELF
TRBV10-3,TRBJ2-3,AISLVTSTDTQY
TRBV7-9,TRBJ1-1,ASSADRGDTEAF
TRBV10-2,TRBJ2-1,ASRGTSGTSYNEQF
TRBV6-5,TRBJ2-7,ASSSGRAYEQY
TRBV5-1,TRBJ1-1,ASSLTPGQPNTEAF
TRBV15,TRBJ1-6,ATSRDLAGQNSPLH
TRBV7-9,TRBJ1-4,ASSPREGTKKLF
TRBV4-2,TRBJ1-5,ASSHRTQGGGNQPQH
TRBV6-6,TRBJ2-7,ATRNPRGTYEQY
TRBV7-8,TRBJ2-7,ASSLGTGTGEQY
TRBV18,TRBJ1-4,ASSPVRGFEKLF
TRBV12-3/TRBV12-4,TRBJ1-2,ASGLSGTPGYT
TRBV6-6,TRBJ1-4,ASSYRAWGQEEKLF
TRBV6-5,TRBJ2-1,ASRYPGQGRSEQF
TRBV11-3,TRBJ2-1,ASSLAGGSYNEQF
TRBV9,TRBJ1-3,ASSVDKGTGNTIY
TRBV9,TRBJ2-3,ASSVAEGRFLDTQY
TRBV7-2,TRBJ2-2,ASLYSGTTNTGELF
TRBV24-1,TRBJ2-3,ATSDPGTGTADTQY
TRBV7-9,TRBJ2-1,ASTSTRSSYNEQF